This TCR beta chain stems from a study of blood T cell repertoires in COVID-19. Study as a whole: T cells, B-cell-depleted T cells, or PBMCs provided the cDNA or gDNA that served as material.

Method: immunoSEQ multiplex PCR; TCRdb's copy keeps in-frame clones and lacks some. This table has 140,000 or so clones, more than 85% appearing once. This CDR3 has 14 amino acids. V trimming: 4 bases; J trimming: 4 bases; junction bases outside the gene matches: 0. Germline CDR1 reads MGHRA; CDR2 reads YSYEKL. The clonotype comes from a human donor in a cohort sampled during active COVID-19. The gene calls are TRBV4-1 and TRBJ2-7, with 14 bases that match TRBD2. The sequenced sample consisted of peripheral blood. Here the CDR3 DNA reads TGCGCCAGCAGCCGACTAGCGGGAGGGTACGAGCAGTACTTC. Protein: CASSRLAGGYEQYF.